This is a list of T cell receptor beta chains from one sample in a study of CD8+ T cells in alopecia areata. Sequencing used immunoSEQ multiplex PCR; TCRdb keeps in-frame clones, though not all of them. The sample consists of 210,000 or so clones, 66% of them appearing once. The sequencing used CD4+ T cells sorted from blood, collected at approximately week 42, from a patient treated with tofacitinib. Receptors originate from a human donor with alopecia areata. Each CDR3 is given without its conserved first and last residue.

V gene	J gene	CDR3 protein
TRBV5-1	TRBJ2-2	ASSDASTPGELF
TRBV5-4	TRBJ1-2	ASSHGGVRSNYGYT
TRBV6-4	TRBJ2-1	ASSVRSSGGSYEQF
TRBV7-9	TRBJ2-1	ASSSREGGASREQF
TRBV7-2	TRBJ2-7	ASSGGTGFLYEQY
TRBV7-6	TRBJ2-5	ASSVSGGDRETQY
TRBV10-3	TRBJ1-4	AISDPDREKLF
TRBV11-2	TRBJ2-3	ASSPGGDTQY
TRBV5-1	TRBJ2-7	ASSAANGVEQY
TRBV29-1	TRBJ2-5	SVESETQY
TRBV6-6	TRBJ2-5	ASISVGETQY
TRBV29-1	TRBJ1-2	SVEGQGLVSYT
TRBV5-1	TRBJ2-7	ASSSGSSYEQY
TRBV15	TRBJ1-1	ATSRDPAGRGGTEAF
TRBV25-1	TRBJ2-2	ASSEYGNTGELF
TRBV27	TRBJ2-4	ASSPRRTSGGAGAQNIQY
TRBV4-3	TRBJ2-6	ASSQYGAGANVLT
TRBV4-3	TRBJ2-2	ASSQGTTNTGELF
TRBV29-1	TRBJ2-3	SVARGPADTQY
TRBV4-2	TRBJ2-5	ASSQDDNQETQY
TRBV6-5	TRBJ1-2	ATLGGSYGYT
TRBV29-1	TRBJ2-1	SVARRGRVGDEQF
TRBV29-1	TRBJ2-7	SARVGYEQY
TRBV5-6	TRBJ2-3	ASSLTGGSTDTQY
TRBV29-1	TRBJ2-3	SVAGGSDTQY
TRBV19	TRBJ2-1	ASRQASYNEQF
TRBV7-2	TRBJ1-2	ASSRDSLYGYT
TRBV5-6	TRBJ2-3	ASSLSGGGRADTQY
TRBV5-1	TRBJ1-1	ASSFGQGGEAF
TRBV6-1	TRBJ1-2	ASSSQSNNYGYT
TRBV7-8	TRBJ1-2	ASSTSGQGIHGYT
TRBV9	TRBJ1-2	ASSGGLGPAYGYT
TRBV29-1	TRBJ2-7	SVEVQGTYEQY
TRBV7-2	TRBJ1-1	ASSLQKGPEAF
TRBV7-3	TRBJ2-1	ASSPTIAGPPYNEQF
TRBV5-1	TRBJ2-6	ASSLGFFGANVLT
TRBV29-1	TRBJ2-7	SVGATGTTYEQY
TRBV7-2	TRBJ2-2	ASSLEYTGELF
TRBV30	TRBJ1-5	AWRDSGALSPQH
TRBV19	TRBJ1-5	ASNDRGRYQPQH
TRBV25-1	TRBJ2-7	ASSPRLTGNEQY
TRBV5-1	TRBJ2-5	ASSRGLGETQY
TRBV7-2	TRBJ2-1	ASSLFGLAGGPTYNEQF
TRBV6-6	TRBJ1-2	ASSQSGARSGYT